The rows below give T cell receptor beta chains drawn from one sample of a study of shared clonotypes between healthy human individuals. TCRdb's table, derived via immunoSEQ multiplex PCR, lists solely in-frame clones and lacks some. Among about 470,000 clones listed, around 79% were seen once. Sequences were obtained from PBMCs. The origin of the receptors is a woman in her forties in good health. Some clones in this sample may be carry-over from other donors' samples. The CDR3 runs from the conserved cysteine through the conserved F or W. The D gene is left open where the match is weak. Size is omitted from some rows. Given values are once, few, many or a class for expanded clones.

J gene: TRBJ1-1; clone size: NA; V gene: TRBV29-1; D gene: NA; CDR3 DNA: TGCAGCGCCGGACAGATGAACACTGAAGCTTTCTTT; CDR3 protein: CSAGQMNTEAFF
J gene: TRBJ1-3; clone size: once; V gene: TRBV7-2; D gene: TRBD1; CDR3 DNA: TGTGCCAGCAGCTTAGTATCGACAGGGAACGGAAACACCATATATTTT; CDR3 protein: CASSLVSTGNGNTIYF
J gene: TRBJ2-1; clone size: NA; V gene: TRBV7-6; D gene: NA; CDR3 DNA: TGTGCCAGCAGCCTAGTGGCAGGGCTCGATGAGCAGTTCTTC; CDR3 protein: CASSLVAGLDEQFF
J gene: TRBJ2-7; clone size: NA; V gene: TRBV7-9; D gene: NA; CDR3 DNA: TGTGCCAGCAGCTATTCAGGGGCCCCCACCTACGAGCAGTACTTC; CDR3 protein: CASSYSGAPTYEQYF
J gene: TRBJ2-7; clone size: NA; V gene: TRBV5-1; D gene: NA; CDR3 DNA: TGCGCCAGCAGCTCCCTTGGGTTGACAGTCACCTACGAGCAGTACTTC; CDR3 protein: CASSSLGLTVTYEQYF
J gene: TRBJ2-3; clone size: NA; V gene: TRBV28; D gene: TRBD2; CDR3 DNA: TGTGCCAGCCCTCCTAGCGGGAGGGCCCGTAGTGGCACAGATACGCAGTATTTT; CDR3 protein: CASPPSGRARSGTDTQYF
J gene: TRBJ2-7; clone size: NA; V gene: TRBV28; D gene: NA; CDR3 DNA: TGTGCCAGCAGTTTACTCCGGGAGTCCCTCGTTAACGAGCAGTACTTC; CDR3 protein: CASSLLRESLVNEQYF
J gene: TRBJ1-1; clone size: NA; V gene: TRBV21-1; D gene: NA; CDR3 DNA: TGTGCCAGATATTCCCTCGCCCGCATGAACACTGAAGCTTTCTTT; CDR3 protein: CARYSLARMNTEAFF
J gene: TRBJ2-7; clone size: once; V gene: TRBV28; D gene: NA; CDR3 DNA: TGTGCCAGCAAACCGGGAGATCGGGGTGCCGAGCAGTACTTC; CDR3 protein: CASKPGDRGAEQYF
J gene: TRBJ2-7; clone size: NA; V gene: TRBV28; D gene: NA; CDR3 DNA: TGTGCCAGCAGCCAGAGACCCGCCTACGAGCAGTACTTC; CDR3 protein: CASSQRPAYEQYF
J gene: TRBJ2-1; clone size: NA; V gene: TRBV7-2; D gene: TRBD2; CDR3 DNA: TGTGCCAGCAGCCCCAGGCTAGCGGGAGACAATGAGCAGTTCTTC; CDR3 protein: CASSPRLAGDNEQFF
J gene: TRBJ2-7; clone size: NA; V gene: TRBV4-1; D gene: NA; CDR3 DNA: TGCGCCAGCAGCCAAGATGGGAGGCTTTCCGAGCAGTACTTC; CDR3 protein: CASSQDGRLSEQYF
J gene: TRBJ2-4; clone size: NA; V gene: TRBV28; D gene: TRBD2; CDR3 DNA: TGTGCCAGCAGTTTTAAAGGGTTAGCGGGAGGGCTAGCCAAAAACATTCAGTACTTC; CDR3 protein: CASSFKGLAGGLAKNIQYF
J gene: TRBJ2-3; clone size: NA; V gene: TRBV11-3; D gene: NA; CDR3 DNA: TGTGCCAGCAGCCCTAGGGACACCGATACGCAGTATTTT; CDR3 protein: CASSPRDTDTQYF
J gene: TRBJ2-3; clone size: NA; V gene: TRBV6-6; D gene: TRBD1; CDR3 DNA: TGTGCCACCTTACAGGGGGTGACAGATACGCAGTATTTT; CDR3 protein: CATLQGVTDTQYF
J gene: TRBJ2-5; clone size: NA; V gene: TRBV2; D gene: NA; CDR3 DNA: TGTGCCTTAGGGGCCCAAGAGACCCAGTACTTC; CDR3 protein: CALGAQETQYF
J gene: TRBJ2-3; clone size: NA; V gene: TRBV7-3; D gene: NA; CDR3 DNA: TGTGCCAGCAGCTTACCGGCGTCTGGGGCAGATACGCAGTATTTT; CDR3 protein: CASSLPASGADTQYF
J gene: TRBJ2-1; clone size: NA; V gene: TRBV5-1; D gene: TRBD2; CDR3 DNA: TGCGCCAGCAGCTCAACTAGCGTACCCTACAATGAGCAGTTCTTC; CDR3 protein: CASSSTSVPYNEQFF
J gene: TRBJ2-2; clone size: once; V gene: TRBV2; D gene: NA; CDR3 DNA: TGTGCCAGCACCGACACGAAAAACACCGGGGAGCTGTTTTTT; CDR3 protein: CASTDTKNTGELFF